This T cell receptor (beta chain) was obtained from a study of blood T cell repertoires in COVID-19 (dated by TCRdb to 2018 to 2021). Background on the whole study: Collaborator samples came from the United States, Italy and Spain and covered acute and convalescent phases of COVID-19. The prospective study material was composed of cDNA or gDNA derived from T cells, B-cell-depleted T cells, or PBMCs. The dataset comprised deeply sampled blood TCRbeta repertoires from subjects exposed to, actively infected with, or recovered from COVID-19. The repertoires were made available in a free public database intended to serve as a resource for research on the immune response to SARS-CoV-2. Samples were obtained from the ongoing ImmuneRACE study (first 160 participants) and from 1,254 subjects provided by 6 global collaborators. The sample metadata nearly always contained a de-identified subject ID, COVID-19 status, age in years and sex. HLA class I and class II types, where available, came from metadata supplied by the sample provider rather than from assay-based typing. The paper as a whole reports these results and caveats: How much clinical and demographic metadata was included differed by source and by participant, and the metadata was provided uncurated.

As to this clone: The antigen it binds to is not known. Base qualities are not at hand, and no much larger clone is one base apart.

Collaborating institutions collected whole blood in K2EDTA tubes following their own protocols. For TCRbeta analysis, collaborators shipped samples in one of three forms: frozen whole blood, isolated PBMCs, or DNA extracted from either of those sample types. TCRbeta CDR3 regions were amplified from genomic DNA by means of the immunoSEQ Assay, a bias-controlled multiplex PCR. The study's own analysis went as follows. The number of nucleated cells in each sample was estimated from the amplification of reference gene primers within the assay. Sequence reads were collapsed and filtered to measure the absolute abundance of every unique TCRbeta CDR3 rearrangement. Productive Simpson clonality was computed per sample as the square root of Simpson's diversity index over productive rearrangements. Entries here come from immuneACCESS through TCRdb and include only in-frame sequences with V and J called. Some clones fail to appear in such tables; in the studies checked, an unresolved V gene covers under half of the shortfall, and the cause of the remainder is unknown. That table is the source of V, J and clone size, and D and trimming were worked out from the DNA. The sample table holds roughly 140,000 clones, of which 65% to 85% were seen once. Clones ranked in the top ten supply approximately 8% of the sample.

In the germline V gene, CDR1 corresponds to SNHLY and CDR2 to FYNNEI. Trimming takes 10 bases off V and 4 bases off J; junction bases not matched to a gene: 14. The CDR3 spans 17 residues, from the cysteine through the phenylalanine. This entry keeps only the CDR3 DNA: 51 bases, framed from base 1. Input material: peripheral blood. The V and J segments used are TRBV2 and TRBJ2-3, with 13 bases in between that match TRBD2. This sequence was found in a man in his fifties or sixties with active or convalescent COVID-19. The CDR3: CATGTSGDFGSPDTQYF. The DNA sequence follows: TGTGCCACGGGGACTAGCGGGGATTTCGGGTCCCCAGATACGCAGTATTTT.